Presented here are 27 T cell receptor beta chains from one specimen sequenced in a study of T cell repertoires in cytomegalovirus infection. TCRdb reprocessed the reads with MiXCR, giving one entry per CDR3 protein. The sample holds 380,000 or so distinct CDR3 sequences, roughly 34% seen once. Their antigen targets remain unknown. The specimen comprised cultured PBMCs, sampled from culture after CMV antigen stimulation. Receptors were obtained from a human donor in good health (CMV status not recorded). Some clones in this sample may be carry-over from other donors' samples.

The CDR3 sequence is CASSPKDVAGGHEQYV. CDR3 DNA sequence: TGTGCCAGCAGCCCAAAGGATGTAGCGGGAGGACACGAGCAGTACGTC. The rearrangement uses TRBV5-6 and TRBJ2-7; 10 bases are a match to TRBD2. The CDR3 has 16 amino acids. The junction had 12 bases not matched to a gene; V was cut back by 4 bases and J by 5 bases. Germline CDR1 and CDR2: SGHDT and YYEEEE.

This clonotype was picked up a small number of times. The rearrangement uses TRBV29-1 and TRBJ1-2; D not certain. V was clipped by 4 bases and J by 4 bases, with 7 bases between them. This CDR3 is built from 11 residues. CDR1 SQVTM and CDR2 ANQGSEA come from the germline V gene. The CDR3 is CSVGGSYGYTF. DNA of the CDR3: TGCAGCGTTGGAGGGTCCTATGGCTACACCTTC.

V usage is TRBV7-3 and J usage is TRBJ2-3, with D possibly called TRBD1 or TRBD2 (5 bases each). V lost 6 bases, J lost 4 bases, and 20 bases lay in between. The CDR3 totals 16 residues. Germline CDR1 and CDR2: SGHTA and FQGTGA. CDR3 coding DNA: TGTGCCAGCAGTACGAGAGGGGCAGACCACCCAGATACGCAGTATTTT. This gives the protein CASSTRGADHPDTQYF.

This chain links TRBV19 with TRBJ2-7, with D perhaps given as TRBD1 or TRBD2 (5 bases each). The germline V and J ends were trimmed by 5 bases and 2 bases, with 13 bases remaining between them. CDR3 length: 14 amino acids. Germline V CDR1 and CDR2: LNHDA, SQIVND (reference sequence). Here the CDR3 DNA reads TGTGCCAGTAGTCCCCGGGACGGAGCCTACGAGCAGTACTTC. Its translation is CASSPRDGAYEQYF.

A few counts support this clonotype. The V gene is TRBV7-9, the J gene TRBJ2-4; no clear D. The length of the CDR3 is 16 residues. CDR1 SEHNR and CDR2 FQNEAQ come from the germline V gene (reference sequence). V was shortened by 8 bases and J by 1 base, with 18 bases between the two germline ends. CDR3 sequence (DNA): TGTGCCAGCGAAATTGGGCGATACTCGGCCAAAAACATTCAGTACTTC. This translates into CASEIGRYSAKNIQYF.

The J gene is TRBJ2-7, the V gene TRBV28; D remains unclear. Germline lookup yields CDR1 MDHEN and CDR2 SYDVKM. The CDR3 is 12 amino acids. The V end was cut by 3 bases, the J end by 5 bases, with 8 bases between. The CDR3 loop is CASSFGFNEQYF. The CDR3 DNA reads as TGTGCCAGCAGTTTCGGGTTCAACGAGCAGTACTTC.

This rearrangement joins TRBV20-1 to TRBJ2-3; the match to TRBD1 covers 10 bases. Germline V gene data show CDR1 as DFQATT and CDR2 as SNEGSKA (reference sequence). The ends lost 4 bases at V and 6 bases at J; junction bases unmatched: 13. The CDR3 has 16 residues. The CDR3 region is CSATQMGQGLSDTQYF. Written as DNA, the CDR3 is TGCAGTGCTACCCAAATGGGACAGGGGCTTAGCGATACGCAGTATTTT.

The chain employs TRBV6-1 and TRBJ2-4; D possibly matches TRBD1 or TRBD2 (5 bases each). V was pared by 6 bases and J by 5 bases, with 11 bases between. CDR3 length: 13 residues. Germline V gives CDR1 MNHNS, CDR2 SASEGT. The DNA for the CDR3 is TGTGCCAGCAGGAAAGTGGGACAAAACATTCAGTACTTC. Residues: CASRKVGQNIQYF.

Many counts were recorded for this clonotype. The chain uses TRBV7-2 and TRBJ1-3, with TRBD1 matching 7 bases. The CDR3 spans 15 residues. The V segment lost 5 bases and the J segment 2 bases; nucleotides outside the gene matches: 6. The germline V gene has CDR1 SGHTA and CDR2 FQGNSA. In DNA form, the CDR3 reads TGTGCCAGCAGCCGGGACAGCCAGGCTGGAAACACCATATATTTT. Protein sequence: CASSRDSQAGNTIYF.

In regard to this clonotype: Germline is not matched at one junction end, which may reflect a read error. The rearrangement joins TRBV12-3 or TRBV12-4 to TRBJ2-1; 8 nucleotides align to TRBD2. This CDR3 is built from 13 residues. CDR3 amino acids: CASSIAGLNEQFF. The CDR3, as DNA: TGTGCCAGCAGTATAGCGGGACTCAATGAGCAGTTCTTC.

This clonotype was recorded a few times. The V gene is TRBV7-6, the J gene TRBJ1-3, with D unclear. The germline V gene encodes CDR1 SGHVS and CDR2 FNYEAQ. V lost 0 bases and J lost 2, with 8 bases in between. The CDR3 is made up of 15 amino acids. The CDR3 nucleotides are TGTGCCAGCAGCTTAGCTCTGACGCCTGGAAACACCATATATTTT. This gives the protein CASSLALTPGNTIYF.

This clonotype was counted a few times. The rearrangement uses TRBV7-2 and TRBJ2-7, with a tentative D call TRBD1 (6 bases). CDR1 is SGHTA and CDR2 is FQGNSA in the germline V gene. The CDR3 has 15 amino acids. Trimming removed 1 base from V and 4 bases from J, with 14 bases in between. The CDR3 reads CASSLGLGRGYEQYF. The CDR3, as DNA: TGTGCCAGCAGCTTAGGGTTGGGCAGGGGATACGAGCAGTACTTC.

This clonotype was picked up a small number of times. This sequence joins TRBV6-5 and TRBJ2-7; 8 bases map to TRBD2. Germline V gene lookup returns CDR1 MNHEY and CDR2 SVGAGI. With 7 bases clipped from V and 6 bases from J, the junction kept 14 bases outside the gene matches. This CDR3 contains 15 residues. CDR3 sequence reads: CASTGLAGRLGEQYF. As DNA, the CDR3 is TGTGCCAGCACGGGGCTAGCGGGCCGATTGGGCGAGCAGTACTTC.

This clonotype was detected a few times. V is TRBV27 and J is TRBJ2-3; 9 bases line up with TRBD2. The CDR3 totals 16 residues. Losses at the gene ends were 4 bases for V and 4 bases for J; bases not matched to a gene: 9. Germline-derived CDR1 and CDR2 are MNHEY and SMNVEV (reference sequence). CDR3 loop: CASSSDLSGSADTQYF. The CDR3 nucleotides are TGTGCCAGCAGTTCGGACCTTAGCGGGAGCGCAGATACGCAGTATTTT.

This clonotype was seen many times. V usage is TRBV7-2 and J usage is TRBJ2-5, with 7 positions matching TRBD2. The germline V gene encodes CDR1 SGHTA and CDR2 FQGNSA. The junction had 12 bases not matched to a gene; V was cut back by 3 bases and J by 5 bases. The CDR3 contains 16 residues. CDR3 in DNA: TGTGCCAGCAGCTTGATGTTGAGCGGGATCAGGGAGACCCAGTACTTC. Its translation is CASSLMLSGIRETQYF.

The CDR3: CASSSLDRSWVGYTF. For the CDR3, the DNA is TGTGCCAGCAGTTCCCTCGACAGGTCCTGGGTTGGCTACACCTTC. The chain joins TRBV12-3 or TRBV12-4 to TRBJ1-2, with D maybe TRBD1 (6 bases). V shed 4 bases and J shed 7 bases, with 19 bases lying between them. The CDR3 contains 15 residues.

The rearrangement links TRBV27 to TRBJ2-1, with a possible D match to TRBD2 (5 bases). V was cut by 5 bases and J by 3 bases, with 11 bases left in between. CDR3 length: 14 amino acids. Germline V gene sequence: CDR1 MNHEY, CDR2 SMNVEV (reference sequence). CDR3 DNA: TGTGCCAGCAGTGGACTGCCCTTCTACAATGAGCAGTTCTTC. Translation: CASSGLPFYNEQFF.

Many counts were recorded for this clonotype. The chain carries TRBV7-2 and TRBJ2-3; 7 nucleotides line up with TRBD1. The J segment lost 2 bases and the V segment lost 4 bases, leaving 6 bases of the junction unmatched. This CDR3 is built from 15 residues. CDR1 and CDR2 (germline): SGHTA, FQGNSA. The CDR3 DNA is TGTGCCAGCAGCTACCCGGGACAGTTCACAGATACGCAGTATTTT. It is translated as CASSYPGQFTDTQYF.

In this sample, this clonotype turned up many times. This chain links TRBV7-8 with TRBJ2-7; TRBD2 matches 10 bases. The CDR3 contains 14 residues. In germline, CDR1 is SGHVS, CDR2 FQNEAQ. J gave up 6 bases and V 3 bases, and 5 bases lay outside the gene matches. In DNA form, the CDR3 reads TGTGCCAGCAGCTTGTTAGCGGGAGGTTCCGAGCAGTACTTC. Encoded protein: CASSLLAGGSEQYF.

The V and J genes are TRBV7-2 and TRBJ2-7; D may be TRBD2 (5 bases). V was trimmed by 3 bases and J by 2 bases, leaving 8 bases between them. CDR3 length equals 13 residues. Per the germline V gene, CDR1 is SGHTA and CDR2 is FQGNSA. The CDR3 sequence is CASSFSGAYEQYF. CDR3 DNA: TGTGCCAGCAGCTTCAGCGGCGCCTACGAGCAGTACTTC.

This clonotype was observed a few times. The chain has TRBV7-8 and TRBJ2-7; 9 positions agree with TRBD2. The CDR3 extends over 14 amino acids. CDR1 and CDR2 (germline): SGHVS, FQNEAQ. Trimming cost V 5 bases and J 6 bases; bases outside gene matches: 8. CDR3 DNA sequence: TGTGCCAGCAGCCCTTCAGCGGGAGGTGGCGAGCAGTACGTC. As protein: CASSPSAGGGEQYV.

This clonotype was seen ten or more times. The chain couples TRBV7-2 to TRBJ1-4; tentatively, D is TRBD1 (6 bases). V lost 1 base, J lost 8 bases, and 14 bases lay in between. The germline gives CDR1 SGHTA, CDR2 FQGNSA. The CDR3 is 15 residues long. DNA for the CDR3: TGTGCCAGCAGCTTAGACGGGACATCGGTAGAAAAACTGTTTTTT. Translated, it gives CASSLDGTSVEKLFF.

The gene calls are TRBV7-8 and TRBJ2-5; D not resolved. The germline V gene encodes CDR1 SGHVS and CDR2 FQNEAQ. V lost 3 bases to trimming and J lost 2 bases, with 7 bases between them. This CDR3 is 13 amino acids long. The CDR3 is CASSLSIQETQYF. Here the CDR3 DNA reads TGTGCCAGCAGCTTGTCTATACAAGAGACCCAGTACTTC.

Only a few counts were recorded for this clonotype. The chain couples TRBV19 to TRBJ1-1; no reliable D call. This CDR3 comprises 15 residues. CDR1 is LNHDA, CDR2 SQIVND, per germline (reference sequence). V shed 7 bases and J shed 4 bases, with 19 bases lying between them. DNA for the CDR3: TGTGCCAGTATAGGTCAGGAGGACGGAAGCACTGAAGCTTTCTTT. This gives the protein CASIGQEDGSTEAFF. The full variable domain, with the rest looked up from reference TRBV19 and TRBJ1-1, is DGGITQSPKYLFRKEGQNVTLSCEQNLNHDAMYWYRQDPGQGLRLIYYSQIVNDFQKGDIAEGYSVSREKKESFPLTVTSAQKNPTAFYLCASIGQEDGSTEAFFGQGTRLTVV.

J is TRBJ2-3 and V is TRBV29-1; TRBD1 or TRBD2 may be the D gene (5 bases each). Trimming cost V 7 bases and J 0 bases, with 14 bases left between them. This CDR3 contains 14 residues. Germline V gene data show CDR1 as SQVTM and CDR2 as ANQGSEA. The DNA of the CDR3 is TGCAGCGCCGGGGCGGGCCTTAGCACAGATACGCAGTATTTT. Translation: CSAGAGLSTDTQYF.

The rearrangement uses TRBV28 and TRBJ2-7; 8 bases are shared with TRBD2. The CDR3 spans 16 residues. Germline CDR1 and CDR2: MDHEN and SYDVKM. J was trimmed by 3 bases and V by 6 bases; bases with no gene match: 13. CDR3 sequence (DNA): TGTGCCAGCAGGCCGGGGGGGAGCGGGAGAGGCTACGAGCAGTACTTC. Amino acids: CASRPGGSGRGYEQYF.

The CDR3 sequence: CASSPGTLNTGELFF. In DNA form, the CDR3 reads TGTGCCAGTAGTCCCGGGACTTTGAACACCGGGGAGCTGTTTTTT. The V gene is TRBV19, the J gene TRBJ2-2; maybe TRBD2 (6 bases). The CDR3 spans 15 residues. Looked up from germline, CDR1 is LNHDA and CDR2 is SQIVND (reference sequence). The V end was cut by 5 bases, the J end by 1 base, with 11 bases between. Drawing the rest from reference TRBV19 and TRBJ2-2, the complete variable domain is DGGITQSPKYLFRKEGQNVTLSCEQNLNHDAMYWYRQDPGQGLRLIYYSQIVNDFQKGDIAEGYSVSREKKESFPLTVTSAQKNPTAFYLCASSPGTLNTGELFFGEGSRLTVL.